This T cell receptor beta chain came from a study of beta chain features in type 1 diabetes. Overall study findings and caveats: In comparison with healthy donors, patients had naive, central memory and Treg TCRB repertoires that appeared more similar. A moderate, significant TCRB CDR3 shortening appeared in type 1 diabetes across four CD4+ subsets. PCR might pick shorter templates more often, in the same way for patients and controls.

Expressed TCRB transcripts were sequenced because the isolated RNA had all been reverse transcribed beforehand. Clones were read by immunoSEQ multiplex PCR, and TCRdb kept only the in-frame ones, dropping some. The data contain some 160,000 clones, about 9% of them singletons. Worth noting for this clone: Its antigen is still unknown.

Germline V lookup: CDR1 LGHNT, CDR2 FRNRAP. V lost 5 bases and J lost 4, with 14 bases in between. The length of the CDR3 is 14 residues. The specimen sequenced was central memory CD4+ T cells from blood. The receptor comes from a woman under 30 with type 1 diabetes. This chain uses TRBV12-5 with TRBJ1-1, with D perhaps TRBD1 (5 bases). The CDR3: CASGPEVRGTEAFF. The CDR3 DNA sequence: TGTGCTAGTGGTCCCGAGGTAAGGGGCACTGAAGCTTTCTTT.